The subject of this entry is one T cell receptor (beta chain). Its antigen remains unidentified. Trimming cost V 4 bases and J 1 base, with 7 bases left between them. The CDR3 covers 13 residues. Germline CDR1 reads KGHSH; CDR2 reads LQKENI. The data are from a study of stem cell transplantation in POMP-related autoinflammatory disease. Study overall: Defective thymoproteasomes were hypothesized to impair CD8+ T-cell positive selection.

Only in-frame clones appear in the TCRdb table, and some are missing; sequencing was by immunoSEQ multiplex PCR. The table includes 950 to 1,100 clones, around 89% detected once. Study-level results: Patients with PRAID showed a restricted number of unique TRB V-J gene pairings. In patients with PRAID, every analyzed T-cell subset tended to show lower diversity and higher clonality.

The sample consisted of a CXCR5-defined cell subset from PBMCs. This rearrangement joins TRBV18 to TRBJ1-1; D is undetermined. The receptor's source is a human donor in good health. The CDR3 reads CASSLKENTEAFF. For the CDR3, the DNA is TGTGCCAGCTCACTAAAGGAGAACACTGAAGCTTTCTTT.